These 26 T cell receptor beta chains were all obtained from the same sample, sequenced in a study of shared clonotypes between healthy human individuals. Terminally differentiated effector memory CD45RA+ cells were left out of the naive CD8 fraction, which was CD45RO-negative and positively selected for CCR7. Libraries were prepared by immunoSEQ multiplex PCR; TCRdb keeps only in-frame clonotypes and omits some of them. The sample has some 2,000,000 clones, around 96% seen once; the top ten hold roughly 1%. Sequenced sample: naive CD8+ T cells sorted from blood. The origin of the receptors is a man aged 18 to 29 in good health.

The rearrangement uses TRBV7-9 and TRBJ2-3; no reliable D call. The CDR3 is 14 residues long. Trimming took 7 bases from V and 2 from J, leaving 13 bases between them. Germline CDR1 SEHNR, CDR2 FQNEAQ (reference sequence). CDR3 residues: CASKGAQSTDTQYF. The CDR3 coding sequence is TGTGCCAGCAAAGGTGCGCAGTCCACAGATACGCAGTATTTT.

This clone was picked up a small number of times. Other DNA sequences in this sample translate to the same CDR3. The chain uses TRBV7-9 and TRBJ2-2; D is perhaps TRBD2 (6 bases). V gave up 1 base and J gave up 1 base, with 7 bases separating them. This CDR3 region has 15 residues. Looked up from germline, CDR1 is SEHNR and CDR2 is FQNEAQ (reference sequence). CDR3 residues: CASSLVGGNTGELFF. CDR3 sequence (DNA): TGTGCCAGCAGCTTAGTGGGAGGGAACACCGGGGAGCTGTTTTTT.

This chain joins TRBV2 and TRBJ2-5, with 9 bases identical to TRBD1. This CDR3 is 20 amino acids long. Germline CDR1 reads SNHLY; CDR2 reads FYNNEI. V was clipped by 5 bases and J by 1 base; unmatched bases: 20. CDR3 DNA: TGTGCCAGCAGTCAAACTGACGGGACAGGGAGTGCGGGGCCCCAAGAGACCCAGTACTTC. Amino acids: CASSQTDGTGSAGPQETQYF.

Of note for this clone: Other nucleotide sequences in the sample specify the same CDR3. The CDR3 nucleotides read TGTGCCAGCAGCTTAGGTGGGAGTCAGCCCCAGCATTTT. Amino acid sequence: CASSLGGSQPQHF. The genes are TRBV7-9 and TRBJ1-5; D is unresolved. In germline, CDR1 is SEHNR, CDR2 FQNEAQ (reference sequence). The V and J ends lost 1 base and 6 bases respectively, with 7 bases between them. The CDR3 totals 13 residues.

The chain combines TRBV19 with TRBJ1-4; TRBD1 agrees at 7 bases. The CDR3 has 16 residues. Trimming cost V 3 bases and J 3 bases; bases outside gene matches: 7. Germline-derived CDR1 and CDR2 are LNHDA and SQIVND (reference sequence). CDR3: CASSIEGGAPNEKLFF. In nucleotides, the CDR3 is TGTGCCAGTAGTATTGAAGGGGGCGCTCCTAATGAAAAACTGTTTTTT.

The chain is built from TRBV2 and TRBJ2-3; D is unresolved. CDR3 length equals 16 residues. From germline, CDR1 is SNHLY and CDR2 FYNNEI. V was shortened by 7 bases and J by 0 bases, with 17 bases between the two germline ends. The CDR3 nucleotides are TGTGCCAGCACCATACCCCCCCTCACTAGCACAGATACGCAGTATTTT. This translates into CASTIPPLTSTDTQYF.

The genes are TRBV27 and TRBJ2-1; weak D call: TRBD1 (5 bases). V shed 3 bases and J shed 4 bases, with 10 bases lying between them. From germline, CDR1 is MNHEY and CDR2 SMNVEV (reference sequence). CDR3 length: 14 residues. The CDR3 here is CASSFAGMYNEQFF. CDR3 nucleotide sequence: TGTGCCAGCAGTTTCGCAGGGATGTACAATGAGCAGTTCTTC.

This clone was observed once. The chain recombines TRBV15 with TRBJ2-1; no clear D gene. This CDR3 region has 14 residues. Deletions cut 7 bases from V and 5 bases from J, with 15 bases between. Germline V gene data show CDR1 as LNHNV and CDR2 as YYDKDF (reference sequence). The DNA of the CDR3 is TGTGCCACCACCCGGAAGGTCTCGAACAATGAGCAGTTCTTC. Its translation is CATTRKVSNNEQFF. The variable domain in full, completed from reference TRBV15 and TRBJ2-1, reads DAMVIQNPRYQVTQFGKPVTLSCSQTLNHNVMYWYQQKSSQAPKLLFHYYDKDFNNEADTPDNFQSRRPNTSFCFLDIRSPGLGDTAMYLCATTRKVSNNEQFFGPGTRLTVL.

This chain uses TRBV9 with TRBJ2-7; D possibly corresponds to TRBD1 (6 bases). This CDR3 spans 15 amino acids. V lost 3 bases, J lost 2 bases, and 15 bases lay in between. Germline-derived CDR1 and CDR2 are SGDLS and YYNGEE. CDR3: CASSGSEGVAYEQYF. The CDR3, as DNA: TGTGCCAGCAGCGGATCTGAGGGGGTGGCCTACGAGCAGTACTTC.

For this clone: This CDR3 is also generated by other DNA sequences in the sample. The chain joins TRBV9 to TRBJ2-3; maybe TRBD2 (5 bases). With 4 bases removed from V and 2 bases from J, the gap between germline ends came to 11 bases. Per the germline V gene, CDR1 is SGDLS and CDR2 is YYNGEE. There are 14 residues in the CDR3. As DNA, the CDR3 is TGTGCCAGCAGCACGTCGGGGTCCACAGATACGCAGTATTTT. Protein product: CASSTSGSTDTQYF.

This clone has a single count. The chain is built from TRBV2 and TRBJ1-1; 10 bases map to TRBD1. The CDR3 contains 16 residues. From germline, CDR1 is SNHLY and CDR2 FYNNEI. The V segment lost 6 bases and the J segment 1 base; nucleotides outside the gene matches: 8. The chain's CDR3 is CASSSDRGRGNTEAFF. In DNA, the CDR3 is TGTGCCAGCAGCTCAGACAGGGGGCGCGGGAACACTGAAGCTTTCTTT.

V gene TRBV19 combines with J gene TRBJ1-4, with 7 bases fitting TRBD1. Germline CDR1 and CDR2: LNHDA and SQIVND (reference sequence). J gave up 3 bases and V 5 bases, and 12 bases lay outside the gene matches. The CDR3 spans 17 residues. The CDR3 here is CASSRTTGSEANEKLFF. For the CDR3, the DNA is TGTGCCAGTAGTCGTACGACAGGGAGTGAAGCTAATGAAAAACTGTTTTTT. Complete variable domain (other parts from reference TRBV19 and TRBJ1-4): DGGITQSPKYLFRKEGQNVTLSCEQNLNHDAMYWYRQDPGQGLRLIYYSQIVNDFQKGDIAEGYSVSREKKESFPLTVTSAQKNPTAFYLCASSRTTGSEANEKLFFGSGTQLSVL.

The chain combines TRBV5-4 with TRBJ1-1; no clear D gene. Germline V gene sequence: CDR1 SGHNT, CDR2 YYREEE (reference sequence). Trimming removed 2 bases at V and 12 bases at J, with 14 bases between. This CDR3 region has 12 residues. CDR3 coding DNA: TGTGCCAGCAGCTTTAGAGGGCTCGAAACTTTCTTT. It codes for CASSFRGLETFF.

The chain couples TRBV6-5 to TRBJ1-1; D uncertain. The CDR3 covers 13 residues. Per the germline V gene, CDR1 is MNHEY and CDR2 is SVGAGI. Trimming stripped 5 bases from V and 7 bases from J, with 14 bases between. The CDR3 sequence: CASSGQIDLEAFF. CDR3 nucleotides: TGTGCCAGCAGTGGTCAGATCGACCTTGAAGCTTTCTTT.

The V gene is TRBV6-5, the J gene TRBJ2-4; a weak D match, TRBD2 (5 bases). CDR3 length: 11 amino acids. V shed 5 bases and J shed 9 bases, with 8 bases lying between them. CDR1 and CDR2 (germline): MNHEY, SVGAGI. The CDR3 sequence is CASSPGGIQYF. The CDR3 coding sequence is TGTGCCAGCAGTCCCGGAGGCATTCAGTACTTC.

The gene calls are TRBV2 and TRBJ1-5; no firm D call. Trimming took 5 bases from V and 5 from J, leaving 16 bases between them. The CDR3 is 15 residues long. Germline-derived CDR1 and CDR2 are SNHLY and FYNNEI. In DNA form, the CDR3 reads TGTGCCAGCAGTTACCTCCGCCTCGTCGATCAGCCCCAGCATTTT. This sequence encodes CASSYLRLVDQPQHF.

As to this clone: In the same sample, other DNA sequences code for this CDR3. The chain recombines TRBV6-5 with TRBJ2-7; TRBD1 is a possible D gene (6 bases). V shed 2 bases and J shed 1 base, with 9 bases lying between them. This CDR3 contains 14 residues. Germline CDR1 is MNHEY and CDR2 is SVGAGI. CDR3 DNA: TGTGCCAGCAGTTACGATACAGGGTCCTACGAGCAGTACTTC. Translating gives CASSYDTGSYEQYF.

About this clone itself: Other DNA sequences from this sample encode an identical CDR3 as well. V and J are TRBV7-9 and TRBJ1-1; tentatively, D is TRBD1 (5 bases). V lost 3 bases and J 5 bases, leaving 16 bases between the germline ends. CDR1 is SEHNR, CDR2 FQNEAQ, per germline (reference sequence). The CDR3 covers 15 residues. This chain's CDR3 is CASSLGQGTGTEAFF. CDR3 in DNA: TGTGCCAGCAGCTTGGGTCAGGGTACTGGAACTGAAGCTTTCTTT.

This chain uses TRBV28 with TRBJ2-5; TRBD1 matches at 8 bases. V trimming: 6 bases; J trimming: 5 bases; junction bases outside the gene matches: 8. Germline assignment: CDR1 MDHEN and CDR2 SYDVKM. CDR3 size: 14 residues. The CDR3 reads CASSLRGRPETQYF. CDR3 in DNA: TGTGCCAGCAGCCTCAGGGGGCGCCCGGAGACCCAGTACTTC. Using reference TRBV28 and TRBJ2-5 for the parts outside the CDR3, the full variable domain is DVKVTQSSRYLVKRTGEKVFLECVQDMDHENMFWYRQDPGLGLRLIYFSYDVKMKEKGDIPEGYSVSREKKERFSLILESASTNQTSMYLCASSLRGRPETQYFGPGTRLLVL.

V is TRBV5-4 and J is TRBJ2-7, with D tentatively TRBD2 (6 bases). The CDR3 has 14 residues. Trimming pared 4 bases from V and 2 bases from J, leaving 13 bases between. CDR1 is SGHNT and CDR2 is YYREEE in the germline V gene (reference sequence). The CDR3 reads CASSPGLSTYEQYF. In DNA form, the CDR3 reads TGTGCCAGCAGCCCGGGACTGTCCACCTACGAGCAGTACTTC.

The CDR3, as DNA: TGTGCCAGCAGGCCAGGGGGGACCGGGGAGCTGTTTTTT. Translation gives CASRPGGTGELFF. The chain employs TRBV28 and TRBJ2-2, with a tentative D call TRBD1 (7 bases). Trimming cost V 6 bases and J 5 bases, with 10 bases left between them. The length of the CDR3 is 13 residues. Germline CDR1 and CDR2: MDHEN and SYDVKM.

CDR3 sequence: CASSPPRVAGIYEQYF. The CDR3 bases are TGTGCCAGCAGCCCCCCCCGAGTAGCGGGAATTTACGAGCAGTACTTC. The chain employs TRBV11-2 and TRBJ2-5, with 8 bases aligning to TRBD2. The closer fit of TRBJ2-7 to the DNA end suggests the J call may be wrong. Germline-derived CDR1 and CDR2 are SGHAT and FQNNGV. The CDR3 has 16 residues.

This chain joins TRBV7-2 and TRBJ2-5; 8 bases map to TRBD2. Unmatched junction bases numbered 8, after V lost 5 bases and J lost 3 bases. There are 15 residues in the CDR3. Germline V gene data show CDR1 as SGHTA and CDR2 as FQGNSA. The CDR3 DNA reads TGTGCCAGCAGCCCTCCGGCAGCGGGGGAAGAGACCCAGTACTTC. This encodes CASSPPAAGEETQYF.

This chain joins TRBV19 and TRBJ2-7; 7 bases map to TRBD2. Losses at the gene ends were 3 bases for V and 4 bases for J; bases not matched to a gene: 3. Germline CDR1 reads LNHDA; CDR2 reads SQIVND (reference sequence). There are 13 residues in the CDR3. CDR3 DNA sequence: TGTGCCAGTAGTATGGGGGGGTATTACGAGCAGTACTTC. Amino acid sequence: CASSMGGYYEQYF.

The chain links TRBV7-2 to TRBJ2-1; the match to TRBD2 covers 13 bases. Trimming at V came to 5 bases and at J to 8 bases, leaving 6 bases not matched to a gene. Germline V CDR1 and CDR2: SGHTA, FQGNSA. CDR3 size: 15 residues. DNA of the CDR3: TGTGCCAGCAGCATAGAGACTAGCGGGAGGTATGAGCAGTTCTTC. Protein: CASSIETSGRYEQFF.

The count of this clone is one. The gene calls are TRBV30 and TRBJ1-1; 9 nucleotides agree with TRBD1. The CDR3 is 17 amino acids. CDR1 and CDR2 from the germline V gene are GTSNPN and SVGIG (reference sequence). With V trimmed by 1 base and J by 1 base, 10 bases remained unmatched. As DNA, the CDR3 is TGTGCCTGGAGTGAGGGGGCCCTACAGGGGGCGAACACTGAAGCTTTCTTT. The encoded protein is CAWSEGALQGANTEAFF.